This T cell receptor (beta chain) comes out of a study of cytomegalovirus exposure and HLA in healthy donors. Study background: Out of roughly 170 million T cells, an earlier analysis found fewer than 140 million unique TCR beta sequences in total.

Vbeta (60) and Jbeta (13) primers were used in the PCR. TCRdb's table, derived via immunoSEQ multiplex PCR, lists solely in-frame clones and lacks some. The sample has 150,000 or so clones, just under 75% seen once. Remarks on this clone: Its matching antigen is unknown.

Points from the study as a whole: The investigators catalogued 164 TCR beta chains as cytomegalovirus-associated. Common viral pathogens (according to a later analysis) appeared linked to several of the most significant clusters.

Sequencing was carried out using PBMCs. The receptor comes from a woman in her late teens or twenties in good health and CMV-seronegative.

The CDR3 loop is CASSLARTGIDTQYF. CDR3 nucleotide sequence: TGTGCCAGCAGCTTAGCGCGGACAGGGATAGATACGCAGTATTTT. The V call is TRBV7-2, the J call TRBJ2-3; 8 nucleotides match TRBD1. CDR1 is SGHTA, CDR2 FQGNSA, per germline. The CDR3 covers 15 residues. The V segment lost 0 bases and the J segment 5 bases; nucleotides outside the gene matches: 4.